A selection of T cell receptor beta chains follows, all from one sample in a study of cytomegalovirus exposure and HLA in healthy donors. Sequenced by immunoSEQ multiplex PCR; TCRdb stores in-frame clones only, minus some. The sample includes roughly 99,000 clones, about three quarters of them seen just once. Material for sequencing was PBMCs. Every receptor here comes from a man aged 55 to 70 in good health and CMV-seropositive. Both conserved end residues are part of each CDR3. D genes are given only for firm matches. Clone size, where shown, is once, few, many, or a class for clones that have expanded.

>-|TRBV6-6|14|-|TRBJ1-2
CASSYWDRGHGYTF
TGTGCCAGCAGTTACTGGGATAGGGGCCATGGCTACACCTTC
>TRBD1|TRBV2|15|-|TRBJ2-2
CASSADRAGGGELFF
TGTGCCAGCAGCGCCGACAGGGCTGGTGGCGGGGAGCTGTTTTTT
>TRBD1|TRBV7-7|15|-|TRBJ2-7
CASSSGQGGTYEQYF
TGTGCTAGCAGCTCCGGACAGGGGGGTACCTACGAGCAGTACTTC
>TRBD2|TRBV19|15|few|TRBJ2-1
CASSIGRGVGSEQFF
TGTGCCAGTAGTATAGGTCGGGGGGTCGGTAGTGAGCAGTTCTTC
>TRBD1|TRBV10-3|13|-|TRBJ2-7
CATRGTGGDEQYF
TGTGCCACTAGGGGGACAGGCGGAGACGAGCAGTACTTC
>-|TRBV15|16|once|TRBJ2-7
CATSRDLVVSSYEQYF
TGTGCCACCAGCAGAGATTTAGTAGTAAGCTCCTACGAGCAGTACTTC
>-|TRBV9|14|once|TRBJ2-5
CASSVDRAAETQYF
TGTGCCAGCAGCGTAGACAGGGCGGCAGAGACCCAGTACTTC
>TRBD2|TRBV4-2|15|-|TRBJ2-2
CASSQAGGLTGELFF
TGTGCCAGCAGCCAAGCGGGGGGGCTAACCGGGGAGCTGTTTTTT
>-|TRBV5-5|15|few|TRBJ1-5
CASSPLGGSNQPQHF
TGTGCCAGCAGCCCGCTGGGGGGGAGCAATCAGCCCCAGCATTTT
>-|TRBV7-9|13|-|TRBJ1-1
CASSLDGVRGAFF
TGTGCCAGCAGCTTAGATGGGGTCCGCGGGGCTTTCTTT
>-|TRBV29-1|13|-|TRBJ2-5
CSVGGRNQETQYF
TGCAGCGTTGGGGGGAGGAATCAAGAGACCCAGTACTTC
>-|TRBV19|16|-|TRBJ1-5
CASSMGGRKVNQPQHF
TGTGCCAGTAGTATGGGAGGCAGAAAAGTCAATCAGCCCCAGCATTTT
>-|TRBV29-1|14|-|TRBJ1-4
CSVEDPGSNEKLFF
TGCAGCGTTGAAGATCCGGGTTCTAATGAAAAACTGTTTTTT
>-|TRBV19|13|-|TRBJ2-3
CASSIQITDTQYF
TGTGCCAGTAGTATACAGATCACAGATACGCAGTATTTT
>TRBD1|TRBV6-5|14|-|TRBJ1-6
CASSYNQGASPLHF
TGTGCCAGCAGTTACAACCAGGGGGCTTCACCCCTCCACTTT
>TRBD1|TRBV11-2|15|-|TRBJ2-2
CASSLGTGVTGELFF
TGTGCCAGCAGCCTCGGGACAGGGGTTACCGGGGAGCTGTTTTTT
>TRBD1|TRBV28|14|once|TRBJ2-7
CASSPSGQGYEQYF
TGTGCCAGCAGTCCCTCGGGACAGGGCTACGAGCAGTACTTC
>TRBD1|TRBV5-1|16|-|TRBJ2-2
CASNLGGAMPTGELFF
TGCGCCAGCAACCTAGGGGGCGCGATGCCCACCGGGGAGCTGTTTTTT
>-|TRBV9|14|-|TRBJ1-6
CASSLGQYNSPLHF
TGTGCCAGCAGCCTCGGACAGTATAATTCACCCCTCCACTTT
>-|TRBV19|14|-|TRBJ2-3
CASSIAHIGDTQYF
TGTGCCAGTAGTATAGCCCATATCGGGGATACGCAGTATTTT
>-|TRBV19|15|-|TRBJ2-7
CASSIGSQGVDEQYF
TGTGCCAGTAGTATAGGAAGTCAGGGCGTCGACGAGCAGTACTTC